Here is one T cell receptor (beta chain) with its context. The antigen remains unidentified. CDR1 is SGHRS and CDR2 is YFSETQ in the germline V gene. The V and J ends lost 6 bases and 3 bases, in that order; junction bases with no gene match: 5. This CDR3 is built from 14 residues. The data were obtained in a study of lymphopenia after photon versus proton radiotherapy. Study outcomes and limitations: Relative stability marked proton patients; photon patients lost diversity and naive cells.

TCRdb's table, derived via immunoSEQ multiplex PCR, lists solely in-frame clones and lacks some. This table has some 170,000 clones, around 85% appearing once. This clonotype originated in a man between 50 and 59 years old with gastric cancer. The chain combines TRBV5-1 with TRBJ2-7; 11 bases match TRBD1. The specimen comprised peripheral blood, sampled from a patient treated with photon-based radiotherapy. The CDR3 bases are TGCGCCAGCATGCCAGGGACAGGGGGCTACGAGCAGTACTTC. Amino acid sequence: CASMPGTGGYEQYF.